These T cell receptor beta chains were read from a single sample in a study of Ad26.COV2.S vaccination and SARS-CoV-2 variants. Sequenced by immunoSEQ multiplex PCR; TCRdb stores in-frame clones only, minus some. The sample holds roughly 320,000 clones, 80% to 90% seen once. This specimen was peripheral blood, taken in a trial of Ad26.COV2.S vaccine versus placebo. The source is a person between 18 and 65 years old who received the Ad26.COV2.S COVID-19 vaccine or a placebo. CDR3s include the opening cysteine and the closing phenylalanine or tryptophan. Fields, in order: clone size, V gene, D gene, J gene, CDR3 DNA, CDR3 protein. The D gene is left open where the match is weak. The listing skips clone size in some rows; elsewhere it reads once, few, many or a size class.

-	TRBV19	TRBD1	TRBJ1-5	TGTGCCAGTAAGCCAGGGGGCGCGCGTAGCAATCAGCCCCAGCATTTT	CASKPGGARSNQPQHF
-	TRBV25-1	-	TRBJ1-2	TGTGCCATAGCGGGGAGCTACTATGGCTACACCTTC	CAIAGSYYGYTF
-	TRBV18	-	TRBJ1-4	TGTGCCAGCTCACCAAGGGACCTAGCAACTAATGAAAAACTGTTTTTT	CASSPRDLATNEKLFF
-	TRBV4-1	TRBD1	TRBJ1-3	TGCGCCAGCAGCCAAGTGCCCAGGGGGCTCCGAAACACCATATATTTT	CASSQVPRGLRNTIYF
-	TRBV19	-	TRBJ1-2	TGTGCCAGTAGTCTAGGGGACTATGGCTACACCTTC	CASSLGDYGYTF
-	TRBV24-1	-	TRBJ2-2	TGTGCCACCGGAGACACCGGGGAGCTGTTTTTT	CATGDTGELFF
few	TRBV7-9	TRBD1	TRBJ2-4	TGTGCCAGCAGCGGGCACAGGGGGCCCAAAAACATTCAGTACTTC	CASSGHRGPKNIQYF
-	TRBV27	-	TRBJ2-6	TGTGCCAGCAGTTTTCCTGGGGCCAACGTCCTGACTTTC	CASSFPGANVLTF
-	TRBV5-4	TRBD1	TRBJ2-5	TGTGCCAGCAGCCCGGACAGGGGGCCTAAGGAGACCCAGTACTTC	CASSPDRGPKETQYF
-	TRBV6-6	TRBD1	TRBJ1-3	TGTGCCAGCAGGACTCTAGGGGGCCACACCATATATTTT	CASRTLGGHTIYF
-	TRBV5-4	TRBD1	TRBJ1-2	TGTGCCAGCAGCTTTTTACAGGGGGAAGGCTACACCTTC	CASSFLQGEGYTF
-	TRBV6-5	-	TRBJ1-1	TGTGCCACCGAAGAAGCCAGGGGACGGACTGAAGCTTTCTTT	CATEEARGRTEAFF
-	TRBV18	-	TRBJ2-2	TGTGCCAGCTCTCTCACGGAGAACACCGGGGAGCTGTTTTTT	CASSLTENTGELFF
-	TRBV6-1	TRBD1	TRBJ2-7	TGTGCCAGCAGTGAGAGGACAGGGCCCCACGAGCAGTACTTC	CASSERTGPHEQYF
-	TRBV7-9	-	TRBJ1-5	TGTGCCAGCAGCTTAAGTGAGTATAGCAATCAGCCCCAGCATTTT	CASSLSEYSNQPQHF
-	TRBV6-5	TRBD1	TRBJ2-1	TGTGCCAGCAGGCCGGGACAGGGAATCTACAATGAGCAGTTCTTC	CASRPGQGIYNEQFF
-	TRBV19	-	TRBJ2-7	TGTGCCAGTAGTCTTGAGGGGGTTGGAATCTACGAGCAGTACTTC	CASSLEGVGIYEQYF
-	TRBV2	-	TRBJ2-1	TGTGCCACCCGAGGGTCCTACAATGAGCAGTTCTTC	CATRGSYNEQFF
-	TRBV10-1	-	TRBJ1-6	TGCGCCAGCAGTGAGGGGCCTACGAATTCACCCCTCCACTTT	CASSEGPTNSPLHF
-	TRBV12-3/TRBV12-4	-	TRBJ2-7	TGTGCCAGCAGTCTATCCGGTTCATACGAGCAGTACTTC	CASSLSGSYEQYF
-	TRBV7-8	TRBD1	TRBJ1-1	TGTGCCAGCAGTCCAAGGACAGGAAGGAACACTGAAGCTTTCTTT	CASSPRTGRNTEAFF
-	TRBV20-1	-	TRBJ2-7	TGCAGTGCTAGTTACTCCGCCTACGAGCAGTACTTC	CSASYSAYEQYF
-	TRBV7-8	TRBD1	TRBJ2-1	TGTGCCAGCAGCTTTCCAGGGGGACAGGGATTGAAGAATGAGCAGTTCTTC	CASSFPGGQGLKNEQFF
-	TRBV14	TRBD1	TRBJ2-3	TGTGCCAGCAGCCTGACAGGGGGCGCAGATACGCAGTATTTT	CASSLTGGADTQYF
once	TRBV4-3	TRBD1	TRBJ2-7	TGCGCCAGCAGCCGTGGACAGGGGGCTTACGAGCAGTACTTC	CASSRGQGAYEQYF
few	TRBV3-1/TRBV3-2	-	TRBJ2-2	TGTGCCAGCAGCCAAGCTGTGGGGGGCGAAGACACCGGGGAGCTGTTTTTT	CASSQAVGGEDTGELFF
-	TRBV28	TRBD1	TRBJ2-7	TGTGCCAGCAACCTTGCGGACAGGGGTTACGAGCAGTACTTC	CASNLADRGYEQYF
-	TRBV18	-	TRBJ2-7	TGTGCCAGCTCACAAAGGGGACACGACTCCTACGAGCAGTACTTC	CASSQRGHDSYEQYF
-	TRBV4-1	-	TRBJ1-5	TGCGCCAGCAGCCAAGATCCACCGGGTTATAGCAATCAGCCCCAGCATTTT	CASSQDPPGYSNQPQHF
-	TRBV10-2	-	TRBJ1-2	TGCGCCAGCAGTGACCTGACCGGAGATGGCTACACCTTC	CASSDLTGDGYTF
-	TRBV30	-	TRBJ1-3	TGTGCCTGGAGGGGCGATAGAAACACCATATATTTT	CAWRGDRNTIYF
-	TRBV5-1	-	TRBJ2-2	TGCGCCAGCAGCTTGGGCAGTAACACCGGGGAGCTGTTTTTT	CASSLGSNTGELFF
-	TRBV13	TRBD2	TRBJ2-2	TGTGCCAGCAGCTTAGGTTCTAGCGGGGGTCACACCGGGGAGCTGTTTTTT	CASSLGSSGGHTGELFF
once	TRBV10-3	-	TRBJ2-7	TGTGCCATCAGGACGACAGCCGCCTACGAGCAGTACTTC	CAIRTTAAYEQYF
-	TRBV7-9	-	TRBJ2-3	TGTGCCAGCAGCCCCAGGGGCACGGGATTTCGTCGCCCCCCAGATACGCAGTATTTT	CASSPRGTGFRRPPDTQYF
-	TRBV5-1	TRBD1	TRBJ2-5	TGCGCCAGCAGCCGAGTCCGGGACAGACAAGAGACCCAGTACTTC	CASSRVRDRQETQYF
-	TRBV6-5	TRBD2	TRBJ2-3	TGTGCCAGCAGTTATACTAGCGGGGGGGTGTCAGATACGCAGTATTTT	CASSYTSGGVSDTQYF
-	TRBV5-1	-	TRBJ2-2	TGCGCCAGCAGCTTGGCCCCGGGGGCCGGCACCGGGGAGCTGTTTTTT	CASSLAPGAGTGELFF
once	TRBV5-1	-	TRBJ2-2	TGCGCCAGCAGCTTTCTACCTGGGCGGACGAACACCGGGGAGCTGTTTTTT	CASSFLPGRTNTGELFF